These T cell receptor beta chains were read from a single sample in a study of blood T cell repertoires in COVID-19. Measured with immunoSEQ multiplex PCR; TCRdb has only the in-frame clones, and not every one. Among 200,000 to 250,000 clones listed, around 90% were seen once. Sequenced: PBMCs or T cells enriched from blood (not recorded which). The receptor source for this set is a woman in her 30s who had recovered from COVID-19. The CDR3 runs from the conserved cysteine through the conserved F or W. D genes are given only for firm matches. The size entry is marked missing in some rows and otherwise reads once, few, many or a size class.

cdr3_nt: TGTGCCAGCAGCCCTCCGGGACAGGGTGGGGTCACTGAAGCTTTCTTT
cdr3_aa: CASSPPGQGGVTEAFF
v_call: TRBV9
j_call: TRBJ1-1
d_call: TRBD1
clone_size: .

cdr3_nt: TGTGCCAGTAGTATAAACACTAAGGGGACTGAAGCTTTCTTT
cdr3_aa: CASSINTKGTEAFF
v_call: TRBV19
j_call: TRBJ1-1
d_call: .
clone_size: .

cdr3_nt: TGTGCCAGTAGTATTACGGGACAGGGAAGCGTATTTGGCTACACCTTC
cdr3_aa: CASSITGQGSVFGYTF
v_call: TRBV19
j_call: TRBJ1-2
d_call: TRBD1
clone_size: .

cdr3_nt: TGTGCCAGCAGGCCTCCACAGGGGGCAGAAGGAAACACCATATATTTT
cdr3_aa: CASRPPQGAEGNTIYF
v_call: TRBV9
j_call: TRBJ1-3
d_call: TRBD1
clone_size: .

cdr3_nt: TGTGCCAGCGGACCATCGGGAGGATTCTCCTACGAGCAGTACTTC
cdr3_aa: CASGPSGGFSYEQYF
v_call: TRBV5-6
j_call: TRBJ2-7
d_call: TRBD2
clone_size: .

cdr3_nt: TGTGCCAGCAGCGTTGGGACAGGGGTTGGCAATGAGCAGTTCTTC
cdr3_aa: CASSVGTGVGNEQFF
v_call: TRBV9
j_call: TRBJ2-1
d_call: TRBD1
clone_size: .

cdr3_nt: TGTGCCAGCAGCCAAGATAGGGGCAGGGTTTATGGCTACACCTTC
cdr3_aa: CASSQDRGRVYGYTF
v_call: TRBV4-2
j_call: TRBJ1-2
d_call: .
clone_size: .

cdr3_nt: TGTGCCAGCAGCTCGACAGGGAATCAGCCCCAGCATTTT
cdr3_aa: CASSSTGNQPQHF
v_call: TRBV5-6
j_call: TRBJ1-5
d_call: TRBD1
clone_size: once

cdr3_nt: TGTGCCAGCAGCGTAAGGTTGGAGAGTTCACCCCTCCACTTT
cdr3_aa: CASSVRLESSPLHF
v_call: TRBV9
j_call: TRBJ1-6
d_call: .
clone_size: .

cdr3_nt: TGTGCCAGCTCACCACAGACAGCCTATGCGAACACCGGGGAGCTGTTTTTT
cdr3_aa: CASSPQTAYANTGELFF
v_call: TRBV18
j_call: TRBJ2-2
d_call: .
clone_size: .

cdr3_nt: TGTGCCAGCAGCCAAGATCTGGTAGGCGGGGGCCAAGAGACCCAGTACTTC
cdr3_aa: CASSQDLVGGGQETQYF
v_call: TRBV3-1/TRBV3-2
j_call: TRBJ2-5
d_call: TRBD2
clone_size: .

cdr3_nt: TGTGCCAGTAAAACCCAAGGGGCAGGCGCCTATGGCTACACCTTC
cdr3_aa: CASKTQGAGAYGYTF
v_call: TRBV19
j_call: TRBJ1-2
d_call: .
clone_size: .

cdr3_nt: TGCGCCAGCAGCCTGACACCCTTTGAGCCTGGGAGCTATGGCTACACCTTC
cdr3_aa: CASSLTPFEPGSYGYTF
v_call: TRBV5-1
j_call: TRBJ1-2
d_call: .
clone_size: .

cdr3_nt: TGCAGCGTTGAATTTATCGGGACAGGGTCCGGCGAGCAGTACTTC
cdr3_aa: CSVEFIGTGSGEQYF
v_call: TRBV29-1
j_call: TRBJ2-7
d_call: TRBD1
clone_size: .

cdr3_nt: TGCGCCAGCAGCCAAGATCGAGCGGCTACTTACAATGAGCAGTTCTTC
cdr3_aa: CASSQDRAATYNEQFF
v_call: TRBV4-3
j_call: TRBJ2-1
d_call: .
clone_size: .

cdr3_nt: TGTGCCAGCAGCCAGGATCTCTACGAGCAGTACTTC
cdr3_aa: CASSQDLYEQYF
v_call: TRBV11-1
j_call: TRBJ2-7
d_call: .
clone_size: .

cdr3_nt: TGTGCCAGCAGGGACAGGGGGTACGAGCAGTACTTC
cdr3_aa: CASRDRGYEQYF
v_call: TRBV6-5
j_call: TRBJ2-7
d_call: TRBD1
clone_size: once

cdr3_nt: TGTGCCAGCAGCTTAATCCTCTCACCCCTCCACTTT
cdr3_aa: CASSLILSPLHF
v_call: TRBV7-9
j_call: TRBJ1-6
d_call: .
clone_size: .

cdr3_nt: TGTGCCAGCAGCTTGGTGGCAGGCGAAAAACTGTTTTTT
cdr3_aa: CASSLVAGEKLFF
v_call: TRBV5-8
j_call: TRBJ1-4
d_call: .
clone_size: .

cdr3_nt: TGTGCCACCAGTGATTTGCGACCCCGGGACAGGGGACGTACCGGGGAGCTGTTTTTT
cdr3_aa: CATSDLRPRDRGRTGELFF
v_call: TRBV24-1
j_call: TRBJ2-2
d_call: TRBD1
clone_size: .

cdr3_nt: TGTGCCAGCAGCTCTCGGACTAGCGGGGCTCCCGATACGCAGTATTTT
cdr3_aa: CASSSRTSGAPDTQYF
v_call: TRBV5-4
j_call: TRBJ2-3
d_call: TRBD2
clone_size: .

cdr3_nt: TGTGCCAGCAGCTTAGCCGCAGGGAATAATGAAAAACTGTTTTTT
cdr3_aa: CASSLAAGNNEKLFF
v_call: TRBV11-2
j_call: TRBJ1-4
d_call: .
clone_size: .

cdr3_nt: TGTGCCAGCAGTGATGGGACAGGGGGCTACGAGCAGTACTTC
cdr3_aa: CASSDGTGGYEQYF
v_call: TRBV6-1
j_call: TRBJ2-7
d_call: TRBD1
clone_size: .

cdr3_nt: TGTGCCAGCAGCGTTCTAGCGGGGGGAGATACGCAGTATTTT
cdr3_aa: CASSVLAGGDTQYF
v_call: TRBV9
j_call: TRBJ2-3
d_call: TRBD2
clone_size: once

cdr3_nt: TGTGCCAGCAGCTTTAGCGTTCAAGAGACCCAGTACTTC
cdr3_aa: CASSFSVQETQYF
v_call: TRBV7-2
j_call: TRBJ2-5
d_call: .
clone_size: .

cdr3_nt: TGTGCCAGTAACGTACCACTTAGCAATCAGCCCCAGCATTTT
cdr3_aa: CASNVPLSNQPQHF
v_call: TRBV19
j_call: TRBJ1-5
d_call: .
clone_size: few

cdr3_nt: TGCGCCAGCACCCTGGGACAGGGGACTGAAGCTTTCTTT
cdr3_aa: CASTLGQGTEAFF
v_call: TRBV4-1
j_call: TRBJ1-1
d_call: TRBD1
clone_size: .

cdr3_nt: TGTGCCAGCAGTCCCACTTGGGGACAGGGGTCAAACTATGGCTACACCTTC
cdr3_aa: CASSPTWGQGSNYGYTF
v_call: TRBV27
j_call: TRBJ1-2
d_call: TRBD1
clone_size: .

cdr3_nt: TGCAGCGTGGCACAGGGGGGCATCTCTGGGGCCAACGTCCTGACTTTC
cdr3_aa: CSVAQGGISGANVLTF
v_call: TRBV29-1
j_call: TRBJ2-6
d_call: TRBD1
clone_size: .

cdr3_nt: TGTGCCAGCAGTTCCCGCCGGGGGAACTATGGCTACACCTTC
cdr3_aa: CASSSRRGNYGYTF
v_call: TRBV7-3
j_call: TRBJ1-2
d_call: .
clone_size: once

cdr3_nt: TGCGCCAGCAGCTTGGTAGAGAACTATGGCTACACCTTC
cdr3_aa: CASSLVENYGYTF
v_call: TRBV5-1
j_call: TRBJ1-2
d_call: .
clone_size: .

cdr3_nt: TGTGCCAGCAGCTTAAGGGGAATCTACAATGAGCAGTTCTTC
cdr3_aa: CASSLRGIYNEQFF
v_call: TRBV5-8
j_call: TRBJ2-1
d_call: .
clone_size: .

cdr3_nt: TGCGCCAGCAGCTTGATCGGTCAGGGAAAAAGCTCCTATAATTCACCCCTCCACTTT
cdr3_aa: CASSLIGQGKSSYNSPLHF
v_call: TRBV5-1
j_call: TRBJ1-6
d_call: .
clone_size: .

cdr3_nt: TGTGCCAGCAACCTAGACAGGCTCGGGGGCTACACCTTC
cdr3_aa: CASNLDRLGGYTF
v_call: TRBV12-3/TRBV12-4
j_call: TRBJ1-2
d_call: .
clone_size: .

cdr3_nt: TGCGCCAGCAGCCAAGTCGTGTCCGTGCGGACAGCTAACTATGGCTACACCTTC
cdr3_aa: CASSQVVSVRTANYGYTF
v_call: TRBV4-1
j_call: TRBJ1-2
d_call: .
clone_size: .

cdr3_nt: TGTGCCAGCAGCGCTAGGACAGGGGATCGTGGAACTGAAGCTTTCTTT
cdr3_aa: CASSARTGDRGTEAFF
v_call: TRBV7-9
j_call: TRBJ1-1
d_call: TRBD1
clone_size: .

cdr3_nt: TGTGCCAGCAGCGGACCTACGGGACATAGCTACTACGAGCAGTACTTC
cdr3_aa: CASSGPTGHSYYEQYF
v_call: TRBV7-2
j_call: TRBJ2-7
d_call: .
clone_size: .

cdr3_nt: TGTGCCAGCAGTTACGGGAGGGGGTCCTTCGGATCACCCCTCCACTTT
cdr3_aa: CASSYGRGSFGSPLHF
v_call: TRBV6-5
j_call: TRBJ1-6
d_call: .
clone_size: .

cdr3_nt: TGTGCCAGCTCACCAAGTCCCGGGACAGGGGAAAGGCGGTACTTC
cdr3_aa: CASSPSPGTGERRYF
v_call: TRBV18
j_call: TRBJ2-7
d_call: TRBD1
clone_size: .

cdr3_nt: TGTGCCAGTTCCCCGACAGGGGGGATAGAGCAGTACTTC
cdr3_aa: CASSPTGGIEQYF
v_call: TRBV19
j_call: TRBJ2-7
d_call: TRBD1
clone_size: .

cdr3_nt: TGCGCCAGCAGCTTGCAAGGGGACAGCCTTTATTCACCCCTCCACTTT
cdr3_aa: CASSLQGDSLYSPLHF
v_call: TRBV5-1
j_call: TRBJ1-6
d_call: TRBD1
clone_size: few

cdr3_nt: TGTGCCAGCAGCCAAGCCAGGCTCTATGGCTACACCTTC
cdr3_aa: CASSQARLYGYTF
v_call: TRBV14
j_call: TRBJ1-2
d_call: .
clone_size: .

cdr3_nt: TGTGCCAGCAGACAGGAGAAGAGCTACGAGCAGTACTTC
cdr3_aa: CASRQEKSYEQYF
v_call: TRBV2
j_call: TRBJ2-7
d_call: .
clone_size: .

cdr3_nt: TGTGCCAGCAGCCTCCGGGACAGGGATGAGCAGTTCTTC
cdr3_aa: CASSLRDRDEQFF
v_call: TRBV6-2/TRBV6-3
j_call: TRBJ2-1
d_call: TRBD1
clone_size: .

cdr3_nt: TGCGCCAGCAGCTTGGGCGCTGGACAGGGGTACGAGCAGTACTTC
cdr3_aa: CASSLGAGQGYEQYF
v_call: TRBV5-1
j_call: TRBJ2-7
d_call: TRBD1
clone_size: few

cdr3_nt: TGTGCCAGCAGCCCCGGACAGGGATCCCACTACGAGCAGTACTTC
cdr3_aa: CASSPGQGSHYEQYF
v_call: TRBV5-5
j_call: TRBJ2-7
d_call: TRBD1
clone_size: .

cdr3_nt: TGTGCCAGTAGTCCAACACGGGGGGGAGAGACCCAGTACTTC
cdr3_aa: CASSPTRGGETQYF
v_call: TRBV19
j_call: TRBJ2-5
d_call: TRBD2
clone_size: .

cdr3_nt: TGTGCCAGTAGCCCTGACCGAGGTGGCGGGGAGCTGTTTTTT
cdr3_aa: CASSPDRGGGELFF
v_call: TRBV19
j_call: TRBJ2-2
d_call: .
clone_size: .

cdr3_nt: TGTGCCAGCAGCTTAGCGCCGGAGAGCTCCTACAATGAGCAGTTCTTC
cdr3_aa: CASSLAPESSYNEQFF
v_call: TRBV7-2
j_call: TRBJ2-1
d_call: .
clone_size: .

cdr3_nt: TGCGCCAGCCACCTAGCGGGGGGGGATACGCAGTATTTT
cdr3_aa: CASHLAGGDTQYF
v_call: TRBV5-1
j_call: TRBJ2-3
d_call: TRBD2
clone_size: .

cdr3_nt: TGTGCCAGCTCACAACGTCCCGCCCGGGACAGCAATGAGCAGTTCTTC
cdr3_aa: CASSQRPARDSNEQFF
v_call: TRBV18
j_call: TRBJ2-1
d_call: TRBD1
clone_size: many

cdr3_nt: TGTGCCAGCAGCCCCGACTTCACAGGGACTGGAAACACCATATATTTT
cdr3_aa: CASSPDFTGTGNTIYF
v_call: TRBV7-6
j_call: TRBJ1-3
d_call: .
clone_size: .

cdr3_nt: TGTGCCAGCAGCGTAGGATCGGGGGGCTATGAAGCTTTCTTT
cdr3_aa: CASSVGSGGYEAFF
v_call: TRBV9
j_call: TRBJ1-1
d_call: .
clone_size: .

cdr3_nt: TGCGCCAGCAGCCAGGAGGACAGGGAGAACTATGGCTACACCTTC
cdr3_aa: CASSQEDRENYGYTF
v_call: TRBV4-1
j_call: TRBJ1-2
d_call: TRBD1
clone_size: .

cdr3_nt: TGTGCCACCAAAACGGGGGATGGGAGTGAAAAACTGTTTTTT
cdr3_aa: CATKTGDGSEKLFF
v_call: TRBV19
j_call: TRBJ1-4
d_call: .
clone_size: .